A selection of T cell receptor beta chains follows, all from one sample in a study of cytomegalovirus exposure and HLA in healthy donors. Measured with immunoSEQ multiplex PCR; TCRdb has only the in-frame clones, and not every one. The table lists about 88,000 clones, around 82% of them singletons, with 9% to 13% in the top ten. Sequencing input: PBMCs. The source of these receptors is a woman between 18 and 29 years old in good health and CMV-seropositive. Each CDR3 is given with its conserved first and last residue. Each record gives: J gene, V gene, D gene, clone size, CDR3 protein, CDR3 DNA. The D gene is left open where the match is weak. Not all rows give a size; the values are once, few, many and, for expanded clones, a class.

>TRBJ2-2|TRBV30|NA|NA
CAWRVEASGELFF
TGTGCCTGGAGGGTGGAGGCTTCCGGGGAGCTGTTTTTT
>TRBJ2-5|TRBV7-2|TRBD2|NA
CASSLVGTRLETQYF
TGTGCCAGCAGCTTAGTCGGGACTAGACTAGAGACCCAGTACTTC
>TRBJ2-7|TRBV6-1|TRBD2|NA
CASSELAGAYEQYF
TGTGCCAGCAGTGAATTAGCGGGGGCCTACGAGCAGTACTTC
>TRBJ2-3|TRBV7-6|NA|once
CASSPLGSPTDTQYF
TGTGCCAGCAGCCCGCTTGGGAGCCCCACAGATACGCAGTATTTT
>TRBJ2-7|TRBV9|TRBD2|few
CASSVETSGGAVSEQYF
TGTGCCAGCAGCGTAGAAACTAGCGGGGGGGCGGTCTCCGAGCAGTACTTC
>TRBJ1-3|TRBV19|NA|NA
CASRTGSGNTIYF
TGTGCCAGTAGGACAGGCTCTGGAAACACCATATATTTT
>TRBJ2-7|TRBV4-1|NA|once
CASSQEATWYEQYF
TGCGCCAGCAGCCAAGAGGCGACATGGTACGAGCAGTACTTC
>TRBJ2-2|TRBV5-4|TRBD2|NA
CASSSVAGMSSGELFF
TGTGCCAGCAGCTCTGTAGCGGGGATGTCTAGCGGGGAGCTGTTTTTT
>TRBJ2-5|TRBV27|NA|once
CASRRASDRSGTQYF
TGTGCCAGCAGAAGGGCCTCAGATAGAAGCGGGACCCAGTACTTC
>TRBJ2-7|TRBV10-1|TRBD2|once
CASSEGTTYEQYF
TGCGCCAGCAGTGAGGGGACTACCTACGAGCAGTACTTC
>TRBJ1-2|TRBV2|TRBD1|NA
CASTGQGTTGYTF
TGTGCCAGCACGGGACAGGGAACTACGGGCTACACCTTC
>TRBJ1-3|TRBV11-1|NA|NA
CASSSGGNTIYF
TGTGCCAGCAGCTCCGGTGGAAACACCATATATTTT
>TRBJ2-7|TRBV7-2|NA|NA
CASSPRTGGRYEQYF
TGTGCCAGCAGCCCCCGAACAGGCGGCCGCTACGAGCAGTACTTC
>TRBJ1-4|TRBV5-8|NA|NA
CASSYNGGNNEKLFF
TGTGCCAGCAGCTATAACGGGGGAAATAATGAAAAACTGTTTTTT